The 24 T cell receptor beta chains given below trace back to one sample, sequenced in a study of blood T cell repertoires in COVID-19. Profiled with immunoSEQ multiplex PCR; TCRdb holds only in-frame clones, not every one. The table lists over 150,000 clones, over 65% of them singletons. Specimen: peripheral blood. Every receptor here comes from an elderly man with acute or convalescent COVID-19.

Here the CDR3 DNA reads TGTGCCAGCAGCCAAGATTGGCAGGGGGCGGGCGCAGATACGCAGTATTTT. Translating gives CASSQDWQGAGADTQYF. This sequence joins TRBV4-2 and TRBJ2-3; 8 bases agree with TRBD1. V shed 0 bases, J shed 4 bases, and the junction held 9 bases outside the gene matches. This CDR3 comprises 17 residues. CDR1 is LGHNA, CDR2 YNFKEQ, per germline.

The rearrangement joins TRBV19 to TRBJ1-1; unclear D gene. Trimming removed 6 bases from V and 3 bases from J, with 17 bases in between. CDR1 and CDR2 from the germline V gene are LNHDA and SQIVND (reference sequence). The CDR3 contains 15 residues. The DNA of the CDR3 is TGTGCCAGTAGCTCCCTAGTGGGTCATTACACTGAAGCTTTCTTT. Translated, it gives CASSSLVGHYTEAFF. The full variable domain, rest sourced from reference TRBV19 and TRBJ1-1, is DGGITQSPKYLFRKEGQNVTLSCEQNLNHDAMYWYRQDPGQGLRLIYYSQIVNDFQKGDIAEGYSVSREKKESFPLTVTSAQKNPTAFYLCASSSLVGHYTEAFFGQGTRLTVV.

The rearrangement uses TRBV6-6 and TRBJ1-2; D is undetermined. Deletions cut 5 bases from V and 7 bases from J, with 11 bases between. The CDR3 sequence is 12 residues long. Looked up from germline, CDR1 is MNHNY and CDR2 is SVGAGI (reference sequence). The CDR3 coding sequence is TGTGCCAGCAGTCTTACGGGTTTTGGCTACACCTTC. The encoded protein is CASSLTGFGYTF.

This clone was detected only once. CDR3 nucleotide sequence: TGTGCCAGCAGCTTCCAACGGACAGGACCCTCCTATAATTCACCCCTCCACTTT. It encodes CASSFQRTGPSYNSPLHF. This chain uses TRBV11-3 with TRBJ1-6; 7 nucleotides match TRBD1. Per germline, CDR1 SGHNT and CDR2 YENEEA. The CDR3 contains 18 residues. V gave up 3 bases and J gave up 0 bases; unmatched junction bases: 8.

The CDR3 region has the DNA TGTGCTAGTGGTTTAGGACTAGCGGTTAACAATGAGCAGTTCTTC. Its translation: CASGLGLAVNNEQFF. This chain joins TRBV12-5 and TRBJ2-1; 10 bases line up with TRBD2. The length of the CDR3 is 15 residues. Germline values: CDR1 LGHNT, CDR2 FRNRAP. Germline trimming cut 3 bases from V and 5 bases from J; bases unmatched to any gene: 4.

The chain combines TRBV28 with TRBJ2-7, with 8 positions matching TRBD1. The CDR3 is 15 amino acids. Germline V CDR1 and CDR2: MDHEN, SYDVKM. J was trimmed by 0 bases and V by 5 bases; bases with no gene match: 6. The CDR3 DNA is TGTGCCAGCAGTCTGCCGGGACAGGCCTCCTACGAGCAGTACTTC. It yields the protein CASSLPGQASYEQYF.

This chain links TRBV11-3 with TRBJ2-5; possible D gene TRBD2, 6 bases. Germline loops: CDR1 SGHNT, CDR2 YENEEA. V gave up 4 bases and J gave up 1 base, with 19 bases separating them. The CDR3 sequence is 17 residues long. The CDR3 region is CASSSGISGTTQETQYF. In DNA form, the CDR3 reads TGTGCCAGCAGCTCCGGGATTAGCGGTACCACCCAAGAGACCCAGTACTTC.

In this sample, this clone turned up once. V is TRBV2 and J is TRBJ1-1, with D tentatively TRBD1 (5 bases). This CDR3 has 12 amino acids. V dropped 4 bases and J dropped 12 bases, with 15 bases sitting between them. In germline, CDR1 is SNHLY, CDR2 FYNNEI. The CDR3 reads CASSVGQGWPFF. Here the CDR3 DNA reads TGTGCCAGCAGTGTTGGGCAGGGATGGCCTTTCTTT. Together with reference TRBV2 and TRBJ1-1, the CDR3 gives the full variable domain: EPEVTQTPSHQVTQMGQEVILRCVPISNHLYFYWYRQILGQKVEFLVSFYNNEISEKSEIFDDQFSVERPDGSNFTLKIRSTKLEDSAMYFCASSVGQGWPFFGQGTRLTVV.

Worth noting for this clone: It is unclear where the CDR3 begins or ends on the DNA, so no DNA is shown, and the CDR3 is as TCRdb lists it. The rearrangement links TRBV28 to TRBJ2-5; the D call in the table, TRBD2, was not verified against the DNA. The CDR3 sequence runs 15 residues, both termini included. From germline, CDR1 is MDHEN and CDR2 SYDVKM. The CDR3 protein is CASSSSGVNQETQYF.

The chain combines TRBV18 with TRBJ1-1; possibly TRBD1 for D (5 bases). The germline CDR1 and CDR2 sequences are KGHSH and LQKENI. The CDR3 contains 13 residues. The V end was cut by 2 bases, the J end by 8 bases, with 12 bases between. The CDR3, as DNA: TGTGCCAGCTCACCAAAGGCCCAGGGAGAAGCTTTCTTT. This encodes CASSPKAQGEAFF.

The CDR3: CASSPRENEQFF. The CDR3 DNA is TGTGCCAGCAGCCCCCGGGAGAATGAGCAGTTCTTC. This chain connects TRBV9 to TRBJ2-1; D is possibly TRBD2 (6 bases). The germline CDR1 and CDR2 sequences are SGDLS and YYNGEE. The CDR3 is made up of 12 amino acids. The V gene lost 4 bases and the J gene lost 7 bases, with 9 bases spanning the gap.

For this clone: The identical CDR3 is also encoded by other nucleotide sequences in the sample. The chain combines TRBV9 with TRBJ2-7, with 9 positions matching TRBD1. Germline trimming cut 2 bases from V and 2 bases from J; bases unmatched to any gene: 2. Germline V gene lookup returns CDR1 SGDLS and CDR2 YYNGEE. The CDR3 consists of 14 residues. The CDR3: CASSVGQGTYEQYF. CDR3 nucleotide sequence: TGTGCCAGCAGCGTTGGACAGGGGACCTACGAGCAGTACTTC.

CDR3 in DNA: TGTGCCAGCACCGGCGGCGGGGGAAATTCACCCCTCCACTTT. Protein product: CASTGGGGNSPLHF. The V call is TRBV28, the J call TRBJ1-6; TRBD1 might be the D (5 bases). CDR1 and CDR2 from the germline V gene are MDHEN and SYDVKM. There are 14 residues in the CDR3. Trimming stripped 7 bases from V and 7 bases from J, with 14 bases between.

This chain uses TRBV15 with TRBJ1-1; perhaps TRBD1 as D (5 bases). Trimming took off 1 base at V and 7 bases at J, with 10 bases between the two ends. CDR1 and CDR2 from the germline V gene are LNHNV and YYDKDF (reference sequence). The CDR3 runs to 13 residues. The CDR3 is CATSRGLTGEAFF. CDR3 in DNA: TGTGCCACCAGCAGAGGGCTCACAGGTGAAGCTTTCTTT.

J is TRBJ1-3 and V is TRBV4-1; D unresolved. The CDR3 has 15 amino acids. Germline V gene data show CDR1 as MGHRA and CDR2 as YSYEKL. V was cut by 1 base and J by 2 bases, with 9 bases left in between. CDR3 in amino acids: CASSQGASTGNTIYF. Written as DNA, the CDR3 is TGCGCCAGCAGCCAAGGGGCATCCACTGGAAACACCATATATTTT.

The CDR3 bases are TGCGCCAGCAGCCAAGATAATAACAGGCTAGCTTTCTTT. Protein sequence: CASSQDNNRLAFF. This chain connects TRBV4-1 to TRBJ1-1; tentatively, D is TRBD1 (5 bases). The germline V gene encodes CDR1 MGHRA and CDR2 YSYEKL. The V and J ends lost 0 bases and 10 bases respectively, with 12 bases between them. The CDR3 consists of 13 residues.

The chain uses TRBV11-2 and TRBJ2-5, with D perhaps TRBD2 (6 bases). The CDR3 spans 15 residues. V was trimmed by 5 bases and J by 5 bases, leaving 18 bases between them. CDR1 and CDR2 from the germline V gene are SGHAT and FQNNGV. CDR3 sequence reads: CASSISGFRGETQYF. In nucleotides, the CDR3 is TGTGCCAGCAGCATATCAGGGTTCCGGGGGGAGACCCAGTACTTC.

The chain uses TRBV3-1 (or the pseudogene TRBV3-2) and TRBJ1-2; TRBD1 agrees at 11 bases. The V gene end was trimmed by 4 bases and the J gene end by 5 bases; junction bases not matched to a gene: 12. The CDR3 consists of 17 residues. Looked up from germline, CDR1 is LGHDT and CDR2 is YNNKEL (reference sequence). For the CDR3, the DNA is TGTGCCAGCAGCCCGGGGACAGGGGGGTCTTCCGGGTATGGCTACACCTTC. Amino acid sequence: CASSPGTGGSSGYGYTF.

This clone was recorded once. This rearrangement joins TRBV19 to TRBJ2-5, with D tentatively TRBD2 (8 bases). V dropped 3 bases and J dropped 4 bases, with 18 bases sitting between them. The CDR3 has 16 residues. The germline gives CDR1 LNHDA, CDR2 SQIVND (reference sequence). The chain's CDR3 is CASSIGTRDSRETQYF. CDR3 DNA: TGTGCCAGTAGTATCGGGACTAGGGACAGTCGAGAGACCCAGTACTTC.

The chain carries TRBV7-9 and TRBJ1-4, with TRBD1 identical over 9 bases. There are 15 residues in the CDR3. Looked up from germline, CDR1 is SEHNR and CDR2 is FQNEAQ (reference sequence). V was clipped by 2 bases and J by 7 bases; unmatched bases: 5. The CDR3 sequence: CASSLTGTGSEKLFF. The DNA of the CDR3 is TGTGCCAGCAGCTTAACCGGGACAGGGTCTGAAAAACTGTTTTTT.

The chain is built from TRBV2 and TRBJ1-2; D remains ambiguous. The CDR3 has 14 residues. Germline V gene data show CDR1 as SNHLY and CDR2 as FYNNEI. The V end lost 4 bases, the J end lost 6 bases, and 15 bases lay between the germline ends. CDR3 amino acids: CASSVGRLKHGYTF. The CDR3 nucleotides read TGTGCCAGCAGTGTGGGCAGGCTCAAACATGGCTACACCTTC.

V gene TRBV6-2 or TRBV6-3 combines with J gene TRBJ1-3, with D unresolved. Trimming pared 2 bases from V and 7 bases from J, leaving 6 bases between. The CDR3 loop spans 12 amino acids. From germline, CDR1 is MNHEY and CDR2 SVGEGT. The CDR3 reads CASSYGGNTIYF. CDR3 nucleotide sequence: TGTGCCAGCAGTTACGGCGGTAACACCATATATTTT.

The chain links TRBV19 to TRBJ1-5; D call uncertain. Between the trimmed V and J ends, which lost 1 base and 6 bases, there was a span of 10 bases. The CDR3 is 14 residues long. CDR1 and CDR2 from the germline V gene are LNHDA and SQIVND (reference sequence). The chain's CDR3 is CASSIGAGPQPQHF. Written as DNA, the CDR3 is TGTGCCAGTAGTATAGGTGCAGGCCCTCAGCCCCAGCATTTT.

This clone showed up just once. The CDR3 region is CASSSRGADVLTF. As DNA, the CDR3 is TGTGCCAGCAGTTCCAGGGGGGCTGACGTCCTGACTTTC. The genes are TRBV28 and TRBJ2-6; D may be TRBD1 (7 bases). V was pared by 4 bases and J by 11 bases, with 12 bases between. The CDR3 runs 13 residues. CDR1 MDHEN and CDR2 SYDVKM come from the germline V gene.